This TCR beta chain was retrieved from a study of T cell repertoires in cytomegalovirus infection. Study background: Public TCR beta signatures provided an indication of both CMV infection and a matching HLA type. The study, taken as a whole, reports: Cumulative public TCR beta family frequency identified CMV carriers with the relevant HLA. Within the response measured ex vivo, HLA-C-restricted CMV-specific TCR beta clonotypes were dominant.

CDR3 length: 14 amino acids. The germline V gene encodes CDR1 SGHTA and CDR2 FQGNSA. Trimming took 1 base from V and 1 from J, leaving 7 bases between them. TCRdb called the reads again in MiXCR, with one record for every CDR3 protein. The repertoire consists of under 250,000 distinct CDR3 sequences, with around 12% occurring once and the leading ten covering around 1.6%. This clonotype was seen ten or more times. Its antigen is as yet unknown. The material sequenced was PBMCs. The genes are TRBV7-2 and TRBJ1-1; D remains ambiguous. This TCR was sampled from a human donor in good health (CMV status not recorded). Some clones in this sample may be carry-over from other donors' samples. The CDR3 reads CASSLVAANTEAFF. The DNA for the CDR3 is TGTGCCAGCAGCTTAGTAGCGGCGAACACTGAAGCTTTCTTT.